These 20 T cell receptor beta chains came from one sample sequenced in a study of blood T cell repertoires in COVID-19 (dated by TCRdb to the early 2020s). Libraries were made using the immunoSEQ multiplex PCR assay. TCRdb took this table from immuneACCESS and kept in-frame rearrangements with V and J called. Such tables lack part of the clones; where checked against another copy, unresolved V genes explain under half of the gap, and the rest is unexplained. This sample lists a few hundred thousand clones; roughly 85% were detected once. The biggest ten clones account for 3% to 4% of the sample. Sequencing was carried out using PBMCs or T cells enriched from blood (not recorded which). These receptors were collected from a woman in her thirties or forties with acute COVID-19.

The V gene is TRBV24-1, the J gene TRBJ2-1; tentatively, D is TRBD1 (5 bases). Trimming took 5 bases from V and 0 from J, leaving 10 bases between them. Germline loops: CDR1 KGHDR, CDR2 SFDVKD. The CDR3 runs to 15 residues. In DNA, the CDR3 is TGTGCCACCAGTGCCGTAGACAGCTCCTACAATGAGCAGTTCTTC. Translated: CATSAVDSSYNEQFF.

The chain uses TRBV28 and TRBJ2-6; 7 bases are a match to TRBD2. Germline V gene sequence: CDR1 MDHEN, CDR2 SYDVKM. The V and J ends lost 6 bases and 2 bases, in that order; junction bases with no gene match: 4. The CDR3 spans 15 residues. The CDR3 coding sequence is TGTGCCAGCAGCCCAGGGACTACTGGGGCCAACGTCCTGACTTTC. It codes for CASSPGTTGANVLTF.

The rearrangement uses TRBV19 and TRBJ1-5; D is perhaps TRBD1 (6 bases). The CDR3 is made up of 15 amino acids. Germline V gene sequence: CDR1 LNHDA, CDR2 SQIVND (reference sequence). Between the trimmed V and J ends, which lost 5 bases and 5 bases, there was a span of 16 bases. The CDR3: CASSRYPGVDQPQHF. The CDR3 nucleotides are TGTGCCAGTAGTCGTTACCCAGGGGTAGATCAGCCCCAGCATTTT.

The chain uses TRBV7-9 and TRBJ2-7; 8 bases are shared with TRBD2. CDR3 size: 13 residues. V lost 5 bases and J lost 5; bases outside the gene matches: 5. The germline CDR1 and CDR2 sequences are SEHNR and FQNEAQ (reference sequence). Here the CDR3 reads CASSSSGIHEQYF. In DNA, the CDR3 is TGTGCCAGCAGCAGTAGCGGGATCCACGAGCAGTACTTC.

This rearrangement joins TRBV7-2 to TRBJ2-7; 10 bases align to TRBD2. Germline V lookup: CDR1 SGHTA, CDR2 FQGNSA. This CDR3 spans 14 amino acids. J lost 3 bases, V lost 6 bases, and 5 bases had no gene match. Here the CDR3 reads CASRWTSGSYEQYF. In DNA, the CDR3 is TGTGCCAGCAGATGGACTAGCGGAAGCTACGAGCAGTACTTC.

The chain recombines TRBV2 with TRBJ1-2; 8 bases are shared with TRBD1. Germline-derived CDR1 and CDR2 are SNHLY and FYNNEI. The CDR3 contains 14 residues. V lost 2 bases and J lost 8; bases outside the gene matches: 7. DNA of the CDR3: TGTGCCAGCAGTGAACAGGGGGCGCGAGGAGGCTACACCTTC. This sequence encodes CASSEQGARGGYTF.

The V call is TRBV7-9, the J call TRBJ1-2; perhaps TRBD1 as D (5 bases). Germline lookup yields CDR1 SEHNR and CDR2 FQNEAQ (reference sequence). CDR3 length: 13 residues. The V and J ends lost 0 bases and 6 bases respectively, with 8 bases between them. CDR3 DNA sequence: TGTGCCAGCAGCTTAGCGGGGCGAGATGGCTACACCTTC. This gives the protein CASSLAGRDGYTF.

This clone has just one count. The chain joins TRBV27 to TRBJ1-1, with D maybe TRBD1 (5 bases). The V gene lost 3 bases and the J gene lost 4 bases, with 12 bases spanning the gap. Germline V gene data show CDR1 as MNHEY and CDR2 as SMNVEV (reference sequence). CDR3 length: 14 amino acids. CDR3 bases: TGTGCCAGCAGTTTCATCGACAGAATCACTGAAGCTTTCTTT. Its protein is CASSFIDRITEAFF.

The chain joins TRBV5-1 to TRBJ2-1; 10 bases are shared with TRBD1. Germline trimming cut 0 bases from V and 5 bases from J; bases unmatched to any gene: 5. The CDR3 sequence is 16 residues long. Germline V gene data show CDR1 as SGHRS and CDR2 as YFSETQ. For the CDR3, the DNA is TGCGCCAGCAGCTTGGATAGGACAGGGGGGAACAATGAGCAGTTCTTC. Its translation: CASSLDRTGGNNEQFF.

This rearrangement joins TRBV24-1 to TRBJ1-4; tentative D call: TRBD1 (5 bases). The germline CDR1 and CDR2 sequences are KGHDR and SFDVKD. The CDR3 contains 15 residues. V shed 4 bases and J shed 4 bases, with 12 bases lying between them. The CDR3 DNA sequence: TGTGCCACCAGTGAATCGGGGGTTGGTAATGAAAAACTGTTTTTT. Translated: CATSESGVGNEKLFF.

V and J are TRBV15 and TRBJ1-6; D unclear. The CDR3 is made up of 15 amino acids. Trimming took 6 bases from V and 7 from J, leaving 16 bases between them. CDR1 LNHNV and CDR2 YYDKDF come from the germline V gene (reference sequence). CDR3 sequence (DNA): TGTGCCACCAGGCTCGACTCGTCGGGAAATTCACCCCTCCACTTT. Amino acid sequence: CATRLDSSGNSPLHF.

This chain connects TRBV29-1 to TRBJ2-1; D gene uncertain. The CDR3 has 11 amino acids. Germline loops: CDR1 SQVTM, CDR2 ANQGSEA. Between the trimmed V and J ends, which lost 7 bases and 4 bases, there was a span of 8 bases. CDR3 nucleotides: TGCAGCGGAACTGGTTACAATGAGCAGTTCTTC. Protein: CSGTGYNEQFF.

The V gene is TRBV19, the J gene TRBJ1-6; maybe TRBD1 (5 bases). The CDR3 runs 14 residues. Germline assignment: CDR1 LNHDA and CDR2 SQIVND (reference sequence). Trimming cost V 5 bases and J 10 bases, with 15 bases left between them. CDR3 in amino acids: CASSSETVRSPLHF. CDR3 nucleotides: TGTGCCAGTAGTTCCGAGACAGTCAGGTCACCCCTCCACTTT.

The gene calls are TRBV2 and TRBJ1-5, with TRBD1 identical over 9 bases. With 6 bases clipped from V and 7 bases from J, the junction kept 7 bases outside the gene matches. The CDR3 runs to 14 residues. CDR1 SNHLY and CDR2 FYNNEI come from the germline V gene. CDR3 sequence reads: CASRDTGGGQPQHF. The DNA of the CDR3 is TGTGCCAGCAGGGACACAGGGGGCGGCCAGCCCCAGCATTTT.

V usage is TRBV7-9 and J usage is TRBJ2-5; 9 nucleotides line up with TRBD2. This CDR3 is 15 amino acids long. The germline V gene encodes CDR1 SEHNR and CDR2 FQNEAQ (reference sequence). Unmatched junction bases numbered 6, after V lost 2 bases and J lost 5 bases. In DNA, the CDR3 is TGTGCCAGCAGCTTATCTAGCGGGATAGGGGAGACCCAGTACTTC. As protein: CASSLSSGIGETQYF.

J is TRBJ1-1 and V is TRBV3-1 (or the pseudogene TRBV3-2); D is unresolved. V lost 4 bases and J 7 bases, leaving 13 bases between the germline ends. The germline V gene has CDR1 LGHDT and CDR2 YNNKEL (reference sequence). The CDR3 is made up of 13 amino acids. CDR3 bases: TGTGCCAGCAGCCCGATCCCCCTAGTTGAAGCTTTCTTT. Its translation is CASSPIPLVEAFF.

The genes are TRBV27 and TRBJ1-1; no definite D call. V dropped 1 base and J dropped 1 base, with 7 bases sitting between them. In germline, CDR1 is MNHEY, CDR2 SMNVEV (reference sequence). The CDR3 loop spans 14 amino acids. CDR3 sequence: CASSLWGGNTEAFF. Here the CDR3 DNA reads TGTGCCAGCAGTTTATGGGGAGGGAACACTGAAGCTTTCTTT.

This clone is a singleton in its sample. The chain couples TRBV9 to TRBJ1-2, with D uncertain. Germline CDR1 is SGDLS and CDR2 is YYNGEE. Trimming took 4 bases from V and 5 from J, leaving 18 bases between them. The CDR3 is 15 amino acids. The CDR3 region has the DNA TGTGCCAGCAGCCAAATTCCGATCGAACGGTATGGCTACACCTTC. Amino acids: CASSQIPIERYGYTF.

The V gene is TRBV5-1, the J gene TRBJ2-7; TRBD1 aligns across 7 bases. CDR1 and CDR2 (germline): SGHRS, YFSETQ. The length of the CDR3 is 14 residues. V was pared by 3 bases and J by 0 bases, with 3 bases of the junction left unmatched. As DNA, the CDR3 is TGCGCCAGCAGCTCCGGGACAGCCTCCTACGAGCAGTACTTC. This gives the protein CASSSGTASYEQYF.

This chain joins TRBV27 and TRBJ2-7; the match to TRBD1 covers 8 bases. Losses at the gene ends were 3 bases for V and 5 bases for J; bases not matched to a gene: 6. Germline loops: CDR1 MNHEY, CDR2 SMNVEV (reference sequence). The CDR3 spans 14 residues. The DNA for the CDR3 is TGTGCCAGCAGTTTCTTGGACAGGGCCCACGAGCAGTACTTC. Its translation is CASSFLDRAHEQYF.